The entry below gives a single T cell receptor (beta chain) sequence along with its context. The sample is drawn from a study of shared clonotypes between healthy human individuals. Profiling relied on immunoSEQ multiplex PCR, and the TCRdb table lists in-frame clones only, not all of them. This sample carries millions of clones, 90% to 95% of them seen once, and the ten largest clones take 0.13%. Germline-derived CDR1 and CDR2 are SQVTM and ANQGSEA. V was clipped by 4 bases and J by 0 bases, with 6 bases between them. The CDR3 covers 13 residues. This chain connects TRBV29-1 to TRBJ2-2; D remains ambiguous. Sample: naive CD4+ T cells sorted from blood. Subset denoted: CD45RA+ positively selected. The TCR comes from a man aged 18 to 30 in good health. CDR3 DNA: TGCAGCGTTGGGAACCCGAACACCGGGGAGCTGTTTTTT. This gives the protein CSVGNPNTGELFF.